The 2 T cell receptor beta chains below all came from one sample that was sequenced in a study of T cell responses to AZD1222 COVID-19 vaccine. The method was immunoSEQ multiplex PCR; TCRdb's version includes in-frame clones alone and lacks a portion of them. Among about 150,000 clones listed, approximately 90% were seen once. The sample was peripheral blood, taken on day 0 of AZD1222 vaccination. The receptor source for this set is an adult in good health.

This clone was picked up a small number of times. The genes are TRBV19 and TRBJ2-7; D is unclear. The CDR3 sequence is 12 residues long. Trimming shortened V by 4 bases and J by 6 bases, and 10 bases separated the two germline ends. Germline lookup yields CDR1 LNHDA and CDR2 SQIVND (reference sequence). DNA of the CDR3: TGTGCCAGTAGTAACGTCCTCTCCGAGCAGTACTTC. It encodes CASSNVLSEQYF.

This clone has only one observation. The gene calls are TRBV19 and TRBJ2-4; D perhaps matches TRBD2 (5 bases). Germline CDR1 and CDR2: LNHDA and SQIVND (reference sequence). The ends were cut back, 5 bases at V and 13 bases at J, with 15 bases in the middle. The CDR3 is 12 amino acids. CDR3 bases: TGTGCCAGTAGTTTCCTGGAGGAGTCACAGTACTTC. Residues: CASSFLEESQYF.